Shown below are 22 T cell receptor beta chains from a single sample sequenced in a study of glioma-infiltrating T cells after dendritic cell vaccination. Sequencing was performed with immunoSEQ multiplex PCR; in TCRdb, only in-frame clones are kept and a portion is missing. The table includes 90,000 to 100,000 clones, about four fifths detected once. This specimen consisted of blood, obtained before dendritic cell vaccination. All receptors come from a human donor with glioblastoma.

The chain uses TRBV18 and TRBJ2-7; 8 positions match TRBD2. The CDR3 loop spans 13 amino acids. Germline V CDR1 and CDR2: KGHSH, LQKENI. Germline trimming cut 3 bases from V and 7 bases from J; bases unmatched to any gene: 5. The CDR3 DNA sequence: TGTGCCAGCTCACCCTCGGGGGGGCGTGAGCAGTACTTC. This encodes CASSPSGGREQYF.

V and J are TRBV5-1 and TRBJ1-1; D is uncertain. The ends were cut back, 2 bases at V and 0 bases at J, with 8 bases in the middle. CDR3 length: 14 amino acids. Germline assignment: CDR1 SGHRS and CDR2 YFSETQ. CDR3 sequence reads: CASSLALMNTEAFF. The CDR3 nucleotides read TGCGCCAGCAGCTTAGCCTTGATGAACACTGAAGCTTTCTTT.

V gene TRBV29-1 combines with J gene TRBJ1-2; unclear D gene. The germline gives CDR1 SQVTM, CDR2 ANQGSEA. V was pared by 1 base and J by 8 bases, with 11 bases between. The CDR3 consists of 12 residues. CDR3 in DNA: TGCAGCGTTGAAGGTGTGGTACGGGGCTACACCTTC. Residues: CSVEGVVRGYTF.

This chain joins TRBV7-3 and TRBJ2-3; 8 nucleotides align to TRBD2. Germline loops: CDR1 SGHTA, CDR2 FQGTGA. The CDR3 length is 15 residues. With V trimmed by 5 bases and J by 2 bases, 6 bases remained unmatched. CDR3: CASSRPRGATDTQYF. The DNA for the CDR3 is TGTGCCAGCAGCCGTCCGCGGGGGGCCACAGATACGCAGTATTTT. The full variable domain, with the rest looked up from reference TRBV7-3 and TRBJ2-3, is GAGVSQTPSNKVTEKGKYVELRCDPISGHTALYWYRQSLGQGPEFLIYFQGTGAADDSGLPNDRFFAVRPEGSVSTLKIQRTERGDSAVYLCASSRPRGATDTQYFGPGTRLTVL.

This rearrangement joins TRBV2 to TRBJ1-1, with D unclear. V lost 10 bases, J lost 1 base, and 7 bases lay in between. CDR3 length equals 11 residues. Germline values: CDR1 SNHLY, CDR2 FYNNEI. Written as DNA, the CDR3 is TGTGCCATAGGCGGGAACACTGAAGCTTTCTTT. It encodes CAIGGNTEAFF.

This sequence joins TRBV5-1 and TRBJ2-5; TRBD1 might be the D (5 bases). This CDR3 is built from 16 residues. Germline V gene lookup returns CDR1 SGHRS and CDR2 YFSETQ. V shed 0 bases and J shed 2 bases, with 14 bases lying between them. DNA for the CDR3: TGCGCCAGCAGCTTGGGGCAGGGAATCGGGCAAGAGACCCAGTACTTC. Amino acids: CASSLGQGIGQETQYF. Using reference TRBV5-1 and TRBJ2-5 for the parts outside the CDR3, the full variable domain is KAGVTQTPRYLIKTRGQQVTLSCSPISGHRSVSWYQQTPGQGLQFLFEYFSETQRNKGNFPGRFSGRQFSNSRSEMNVSTLELGDSALYLCASSLGQGIGQETQYFGPGTRLLVL.

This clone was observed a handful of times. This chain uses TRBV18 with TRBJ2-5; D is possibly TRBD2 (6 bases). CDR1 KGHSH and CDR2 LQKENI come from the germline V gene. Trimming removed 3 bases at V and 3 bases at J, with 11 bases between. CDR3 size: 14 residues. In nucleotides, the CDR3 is TGTGCCAGCTCACCCCCTAGCGTAAAAGAGACCCAGTACTTC. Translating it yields CASSPPSVKETQYF.

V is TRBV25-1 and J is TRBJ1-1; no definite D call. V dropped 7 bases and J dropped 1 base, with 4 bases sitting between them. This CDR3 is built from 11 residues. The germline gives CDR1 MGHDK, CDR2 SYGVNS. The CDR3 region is CASIGNTEAFF. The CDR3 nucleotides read TGTGCCAGCATCGGGAACACTGAAGCTTTCTTT.

The CDR3 region has the DNA TGCGCCAGCAAGCTAGCGGGATCGAAGCAAGAGACCCAGTACTTC. Encoded protein: CASKLAGSKQETQYF. The J gene is TRBJ2-5, the V gene TRBV5-1; 9 bases agree with TRBD2. CDR3 length equals 15 residues. In germline, CDR1 is SGHRS, CDR2 YFSETQ. V lost 6 bases to trimming and J lost 2 bases; unmatched junction nucleotides: 8.

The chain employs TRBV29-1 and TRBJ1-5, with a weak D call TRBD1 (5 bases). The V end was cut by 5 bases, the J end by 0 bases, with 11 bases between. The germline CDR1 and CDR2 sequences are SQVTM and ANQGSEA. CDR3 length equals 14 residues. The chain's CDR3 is CSVSDSGSNQPQHF. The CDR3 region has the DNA TGCAGCGTTTCCGACAGTGGTAGCAATCAGCCCCAGCATTTT.

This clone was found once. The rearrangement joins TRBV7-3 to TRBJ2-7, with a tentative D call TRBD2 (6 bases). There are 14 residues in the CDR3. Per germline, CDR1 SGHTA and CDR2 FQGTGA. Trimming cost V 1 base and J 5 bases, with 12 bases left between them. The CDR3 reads CASSLSGASDEQYF. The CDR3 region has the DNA TGTGCCAGCAGCTTAAGTGGGGCTAGCGACGAGCAGTACTTC.

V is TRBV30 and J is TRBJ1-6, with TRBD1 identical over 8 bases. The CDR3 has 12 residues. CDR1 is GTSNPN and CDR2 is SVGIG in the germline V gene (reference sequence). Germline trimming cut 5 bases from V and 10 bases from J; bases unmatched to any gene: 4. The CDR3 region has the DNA TGTGCCTGGGGACAGGGAGAATCACCCCTCCACTTT. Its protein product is CAWGQGESPLHF.

The DNA for the CDR3 is TGTGCCAGCAGCTTGGGACAAATTGCAACTAATGAAAAACTGTTTTTT. The encoded protein is CASSLGQIATNEKLFF. The chain is built from TRBV7-2 and TRBJ1-4; tentatively, D is TRBD1 (6 bases). This CDR3 spans 16 amino acids. Germline CDR1 SGHTA, CDR2 FQGNSA. V was pared by 3 bases and J by 0 bases, with 11 bases between. Variable domain in full (rest from reference TRBV7-2 and TRBJ1-4): GAGVSQSPSNKVTEKGKDVELRCDPISGHTALYWYRQSLGQGLEFLIYFQGNSAPDKSGLPSDRFSAERTGGSVSTLTIQRTQQEDSAVYLCASSLGQIATNEKLFFGSGTQLSVL.

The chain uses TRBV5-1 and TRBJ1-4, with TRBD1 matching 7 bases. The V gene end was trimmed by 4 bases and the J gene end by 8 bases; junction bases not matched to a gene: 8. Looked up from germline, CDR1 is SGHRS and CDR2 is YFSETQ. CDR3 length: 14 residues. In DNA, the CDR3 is TGCGCCAGCAGCGTGACAGGGTCGAAAGAAAAACTGTTTTTT. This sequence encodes CASSVTGSKEKLFF.

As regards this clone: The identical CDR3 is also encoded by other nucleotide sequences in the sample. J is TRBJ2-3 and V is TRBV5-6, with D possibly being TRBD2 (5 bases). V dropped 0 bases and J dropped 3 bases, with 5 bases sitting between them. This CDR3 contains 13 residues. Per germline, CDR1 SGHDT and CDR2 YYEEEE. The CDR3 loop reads CASSLAGTDTQYF. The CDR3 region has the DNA TGTGCCAGCAGCTTGGCGGGGACAGATACGCAGTATTTT.

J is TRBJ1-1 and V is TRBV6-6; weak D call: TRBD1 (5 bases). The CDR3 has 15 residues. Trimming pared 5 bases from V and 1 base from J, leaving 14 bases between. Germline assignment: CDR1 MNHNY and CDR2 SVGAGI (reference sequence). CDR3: CASSPRQRQNTEAFF. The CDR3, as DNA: TGTGCCAGCAGTCCCCGACAGCGTCAGAACACTGAAGCTTTCTTT.

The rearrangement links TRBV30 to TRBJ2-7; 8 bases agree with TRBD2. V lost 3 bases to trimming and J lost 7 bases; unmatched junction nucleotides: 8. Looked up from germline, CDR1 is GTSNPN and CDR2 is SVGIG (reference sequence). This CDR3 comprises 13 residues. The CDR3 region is CAWSLAGPLEQYF. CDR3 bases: TGTGCCTGGAGCCTAGCGGGCCCCCTGGAGCAGTACTTC.

The CDR3 loop is CSAGRERQETQYF. The CDR3 coding sequence is TGCAGCGCGGGGAGGGAGCGCCAAGAGACCCAGTACTTC. The gene calls are TRBV29-1 and TRBJ2-5, with 7 bases aligning to TRBD2. Germline V CDR1 and CDR2: SQVTM, ANQGSEA. This CDR3 is built from 13 residues. Losses at the gene ends were 7 bases for V and 1 base for J; bases not matched to a gene: 6. Combining the CDR3 with reference TRBV29-1 and TRBJ2-5 gives the whole variable domain SAVISQKPSRDICQRGTSLTIQCQVDSQVTMMFWYRQQPGQSLTLIATANQGSEATYESGFVIDKFPISRPNLTFSTLTVSNMSPEDSSIYLCSAGRERQETQYFGPGTRLLVL.

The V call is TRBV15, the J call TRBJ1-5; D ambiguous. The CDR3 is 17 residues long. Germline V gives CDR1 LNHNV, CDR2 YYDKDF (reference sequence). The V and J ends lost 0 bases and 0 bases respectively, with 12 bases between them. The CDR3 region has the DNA TGTGCCACCAGCAGAGATATCGTTAGTTATAGCAATCAGCCCCAGCATTTT. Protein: CATSRDIVSYSNQPQHF.

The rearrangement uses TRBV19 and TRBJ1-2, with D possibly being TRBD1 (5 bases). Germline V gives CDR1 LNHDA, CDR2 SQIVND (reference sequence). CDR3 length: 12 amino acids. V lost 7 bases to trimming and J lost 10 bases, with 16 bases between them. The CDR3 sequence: CASKFSQGVYTF. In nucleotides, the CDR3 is TGTGCCAGTAAGTTTTCGCAGGGCGTCTACACCTTC.

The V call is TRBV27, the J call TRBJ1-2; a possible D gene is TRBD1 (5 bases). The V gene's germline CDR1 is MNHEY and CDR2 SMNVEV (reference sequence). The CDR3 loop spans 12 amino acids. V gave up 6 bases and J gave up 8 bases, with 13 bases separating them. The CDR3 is CASRGGFGGYTF. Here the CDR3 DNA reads TGTGCCAGCAGGGGGGGGTTTGGAGGCTACACCTTC.

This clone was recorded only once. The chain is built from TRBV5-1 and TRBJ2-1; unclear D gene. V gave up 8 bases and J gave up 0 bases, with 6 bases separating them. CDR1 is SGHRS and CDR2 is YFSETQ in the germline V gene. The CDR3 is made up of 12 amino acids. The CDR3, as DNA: TGCGCCAGTGCCAGCTCCTACAATGAGCAGTTCTTC. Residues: CASASSYNEQFF.